The entry below describes one TCR beta chain. The antigen remains undetermined. The data were obtained in a study of cytomegalovirus exposure and HLA in healthy donors. Study outcomes and limitations: The authors reported that TCR beta sequences could predict HLA-A and HLA-B alleles. These predictions were accurate for most subjects in the first cohort.

The PCR was carried out with 60 Vbeta primers and 13 Jbeta primers. Libraries were prepared by immunoSEQ multiplex PCR; TCRdb keeps only in-frame clonotypes and omits some of them. The listing contains 150,000 or so clones. The source material was PBMCs. The sequence derives from a woman between 50 and 59 years old in good health and CMV-seronegative.

CDR3 sequence: CASNFGQEQETQYF. The CDR3 DNA reads as TGCGCCAGCAATTTCGGACAGGAGCAAGAGACCCAGTACTTC. This chain joins TRBV5-1 and TRBJ2-5; 7 positions agree with TRBD1. With 6 bases clipped from V and 2 bases from J, the junction kept 7 bases outside the gene matches. The CDR3 is 14 residues long. Germline V lookup: CDR1 SGHRS, CDR2 YFSETQ. The whole variable domain, filled in from reference TRBV5-1 and TRBJ2-5, reads KAGVTQTPRYLIKTRGQQVTLSCSPISGHRSVSWYQQTPGQGLQFLFEYFSETQRNKGNFPGRFSGRQFSNSRSEMNVSTLELGDSALYLCASNFGQEQETQYFGPGTRLLVL.